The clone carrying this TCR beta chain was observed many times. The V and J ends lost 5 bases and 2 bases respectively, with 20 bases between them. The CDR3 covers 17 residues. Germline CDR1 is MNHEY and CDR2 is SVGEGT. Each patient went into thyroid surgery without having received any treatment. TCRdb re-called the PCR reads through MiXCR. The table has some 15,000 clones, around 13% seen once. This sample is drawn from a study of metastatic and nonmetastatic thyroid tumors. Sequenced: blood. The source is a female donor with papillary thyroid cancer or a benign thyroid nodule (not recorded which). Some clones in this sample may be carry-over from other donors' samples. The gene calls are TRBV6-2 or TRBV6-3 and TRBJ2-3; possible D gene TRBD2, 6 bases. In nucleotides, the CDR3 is TGTGCCAGCAGTCCACCCCTAACGGGAGTCCCCACAGATACGCAGTATTTT. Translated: CASSPPLTGVPTDTQYF.